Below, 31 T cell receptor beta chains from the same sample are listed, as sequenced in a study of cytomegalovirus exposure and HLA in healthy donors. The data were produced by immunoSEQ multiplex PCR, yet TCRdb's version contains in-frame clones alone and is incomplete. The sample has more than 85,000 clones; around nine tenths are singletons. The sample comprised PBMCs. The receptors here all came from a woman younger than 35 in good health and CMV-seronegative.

This CDR3 is CASSPRGGQYNEQFF. CDR3 DNA sequence: TGTGCCAGCAGCCCTCGAGGGGGCCAGTACAATGAGCAGTTCTTC. This rearrangement joins TRBV7-9 to TRBJ2-1; TRBD1 matches 7 bases. Germline V gene sequence: CDR1 SEHNR, CDR2 FQNEAQ (reference sequence). The CDR3 has 15 amino acids. V lost 5 bases and J lost 4; bases outside the gene matches: 8.

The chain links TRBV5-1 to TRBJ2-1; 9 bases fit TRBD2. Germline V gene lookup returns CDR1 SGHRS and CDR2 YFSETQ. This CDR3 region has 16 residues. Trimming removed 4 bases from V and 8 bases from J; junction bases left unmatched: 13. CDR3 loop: CASSVTRGGALDEQFF. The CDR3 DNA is TGCGCCAGCAGCGTTACTCGCGGGGGGGCCTTAGATGAGCAGTTCTTC.

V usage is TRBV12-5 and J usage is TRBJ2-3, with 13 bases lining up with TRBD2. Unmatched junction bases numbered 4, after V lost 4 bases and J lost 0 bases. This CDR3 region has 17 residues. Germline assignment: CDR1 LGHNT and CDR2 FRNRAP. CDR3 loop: CASGSGLAGTSTDTQYF. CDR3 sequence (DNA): TGTGCTAGTGGTTCGGGACTAGCGGGGACCAGCACAGATACGCAGTATTTT. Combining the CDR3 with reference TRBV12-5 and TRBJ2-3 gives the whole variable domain DARVTQTPRHKVTEMGQEVTMRCQPILGHNTVFWYRQTMMQGLELLAYFRNRAPLDDSGMPKDRFSAEMPDATLATLKIQPSEPRDSAVYFCASGSGLAGTSTDTQYFGPGTRLTVL.

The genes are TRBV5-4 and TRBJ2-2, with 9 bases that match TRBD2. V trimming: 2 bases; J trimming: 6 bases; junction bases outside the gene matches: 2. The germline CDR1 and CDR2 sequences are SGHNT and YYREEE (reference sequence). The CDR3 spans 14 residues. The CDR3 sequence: CASSLGGGAGELFF. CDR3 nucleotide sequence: TGTGCCAGCAGCTTAGGCGGGGGGGCCGGGGAGCTGTTTTTT.

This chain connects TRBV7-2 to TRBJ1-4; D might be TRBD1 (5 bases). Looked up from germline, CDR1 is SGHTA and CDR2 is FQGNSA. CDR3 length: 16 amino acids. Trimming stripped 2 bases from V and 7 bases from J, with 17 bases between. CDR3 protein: CASSLSFRGKTEKLFF. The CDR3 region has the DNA TGTGCCAGCAGCTTATCGTTCCGGGGGAAGACTGAAAAACTGTTTTTT.

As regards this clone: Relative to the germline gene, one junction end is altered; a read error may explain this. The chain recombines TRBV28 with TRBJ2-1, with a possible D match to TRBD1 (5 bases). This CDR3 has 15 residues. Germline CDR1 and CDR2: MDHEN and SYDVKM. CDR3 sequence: CASTQRGRSYSEQFF. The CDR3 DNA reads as TGTGCCAGCACACAAAGGGGAAGATCCTACAGTGAGCAGTTCTTC.

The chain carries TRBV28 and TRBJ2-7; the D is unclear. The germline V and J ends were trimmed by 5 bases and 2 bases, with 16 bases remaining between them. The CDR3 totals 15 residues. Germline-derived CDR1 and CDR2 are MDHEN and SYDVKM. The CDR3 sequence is CASSPVVPAPYEQYF. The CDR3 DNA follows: TGTGCCAGCAGTCCCGTAGTCCCTGCTCCCTACGAGCAGTACTTC. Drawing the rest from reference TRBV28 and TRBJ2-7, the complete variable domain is DVKVTQSSRYLVKRTGEKVFLECVQDMDHENMFWYRQDPGLGLRLIYFSYDVKMKEKGDIPEGYSVSREKKERFSLILESASTNQTSMYLCASSPVVPAPYEQYFGPGTRLTVT.

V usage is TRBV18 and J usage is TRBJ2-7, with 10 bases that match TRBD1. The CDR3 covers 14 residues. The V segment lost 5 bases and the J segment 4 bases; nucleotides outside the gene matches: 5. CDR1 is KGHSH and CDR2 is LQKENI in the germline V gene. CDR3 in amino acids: CASSTGTGEYEQYF. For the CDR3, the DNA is TGTGCCAGCTCAACCGGGACAGGGGAGTACGAGCAGTACTTC.

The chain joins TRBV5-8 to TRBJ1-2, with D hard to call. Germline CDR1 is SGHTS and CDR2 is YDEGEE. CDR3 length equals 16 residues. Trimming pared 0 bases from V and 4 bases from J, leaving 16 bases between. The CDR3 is CASSLGRRALGYGYTF. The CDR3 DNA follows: TGTGCCAGCAGCTTGGGTAGGAGAGCCCTCGGCTATGGCTACACCTTC. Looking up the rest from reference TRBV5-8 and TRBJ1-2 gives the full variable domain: EAGVTQSPTHLIKTRGQQATLRCSPISGHTSVYWYQQALGLGLQFLLWYDEGEERNRGNFPPRFSGRQFPNYSSELNVNALELEDSALYLCASSLGRRALGYGYTFGSGTRLTVV.

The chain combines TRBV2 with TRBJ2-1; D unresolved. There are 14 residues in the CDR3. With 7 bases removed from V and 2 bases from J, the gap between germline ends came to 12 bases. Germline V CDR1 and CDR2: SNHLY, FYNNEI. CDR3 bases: TGTGCCAGCATTTCTCGACTGCCCTACAATGAGCAGTTCTTC. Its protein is CASISRLPYNEQFF.

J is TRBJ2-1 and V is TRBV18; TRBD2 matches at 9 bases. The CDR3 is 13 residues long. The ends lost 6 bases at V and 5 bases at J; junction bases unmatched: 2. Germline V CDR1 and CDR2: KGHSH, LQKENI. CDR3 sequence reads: CASSSSGNNEQFF. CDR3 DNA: TGTGCCAGCTCGTCTAGCGGGAACAATGAGCAGTTCTTC. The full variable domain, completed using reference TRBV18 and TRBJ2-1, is NAGVMQNPRHLVRRRGQEARLRCSPMKGHSHVYWYRQLPEEGLKFMVYLQKENIIDESGMPKERFSAEFPKEGPSILRIQQVVRGDSAAYFCASSSSGNNEQFFGPGTRLTVL.

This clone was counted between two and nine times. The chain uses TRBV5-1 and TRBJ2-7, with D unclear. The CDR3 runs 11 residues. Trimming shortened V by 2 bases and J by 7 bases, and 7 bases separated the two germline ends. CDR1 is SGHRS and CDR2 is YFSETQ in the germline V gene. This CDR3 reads CASSLAKEQYF. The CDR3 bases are TGCGCCAGCAGCTTAGCGAAGGAGCAGTACTTC.

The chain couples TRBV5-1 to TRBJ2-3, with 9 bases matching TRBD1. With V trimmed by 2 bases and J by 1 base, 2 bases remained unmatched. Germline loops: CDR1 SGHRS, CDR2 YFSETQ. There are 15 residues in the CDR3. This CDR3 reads CASSFRQGGTDTQYF. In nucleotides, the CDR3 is TGCGCCAGCAGCTTCAGACAGGGGGGCACAGATACGCAGTATTTT.

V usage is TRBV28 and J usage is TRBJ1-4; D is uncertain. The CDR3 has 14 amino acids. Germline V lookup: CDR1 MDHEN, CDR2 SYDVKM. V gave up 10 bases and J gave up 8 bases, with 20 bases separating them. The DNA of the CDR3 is TGTGCCACCCTTTGGGAGGACTCGGGGGAAAAACTGTTTTTT. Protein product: CATLWEDSGEKLFF.

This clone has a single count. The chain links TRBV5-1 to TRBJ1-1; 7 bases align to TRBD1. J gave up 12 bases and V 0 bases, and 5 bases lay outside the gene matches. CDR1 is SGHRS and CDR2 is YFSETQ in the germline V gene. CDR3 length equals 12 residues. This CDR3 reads CASSLDGTDPFF. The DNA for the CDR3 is TGCGCCAGCAGCTTGGACGGGACAGACCCTTTCTTT.

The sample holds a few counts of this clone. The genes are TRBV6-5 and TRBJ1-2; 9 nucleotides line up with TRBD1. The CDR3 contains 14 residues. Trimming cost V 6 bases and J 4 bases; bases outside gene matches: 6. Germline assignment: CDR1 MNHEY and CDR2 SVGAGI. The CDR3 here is CASSRWTGAYGYTF. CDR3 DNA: TGTGCCAGCAGCAGATGGACAGGGGCCTATGGCTACACCTTC.

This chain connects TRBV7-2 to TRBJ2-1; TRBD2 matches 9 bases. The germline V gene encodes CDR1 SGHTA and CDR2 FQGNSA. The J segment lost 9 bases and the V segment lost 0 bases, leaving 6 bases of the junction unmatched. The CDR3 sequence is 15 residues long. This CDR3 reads CASSLAAGGPGEQFF. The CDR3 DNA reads TGTGCCAGCAGCTTAGCGGCGGGAGGGCCGGGTGAGCAGTTCTTC.

CDR3 loop: CASSLDGYYGYTF. DNA for the CDR3: TGTGCCAGCAGCTTAGACGGTTACTATGGCTACACCTTC. The chain links TRBV11-1 to TRBJ1-2; D remains ambiguous. The CDR3 covers 13 residues. Trimming left V 1 base short and J 3 bases short, with 6 bases between. CDR1 and CDR2 from the germline V gene are SGHAT and FQDESV (reference sequence).

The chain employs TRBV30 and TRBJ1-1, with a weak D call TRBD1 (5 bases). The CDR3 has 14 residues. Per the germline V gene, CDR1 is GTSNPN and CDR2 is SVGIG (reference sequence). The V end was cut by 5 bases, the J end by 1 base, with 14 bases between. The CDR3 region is CAWALGRGNTEAFF. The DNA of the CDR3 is TGTGCCTGGGCCTTGGGGCGGGGGAACACTGAAGCTTTCTTT.

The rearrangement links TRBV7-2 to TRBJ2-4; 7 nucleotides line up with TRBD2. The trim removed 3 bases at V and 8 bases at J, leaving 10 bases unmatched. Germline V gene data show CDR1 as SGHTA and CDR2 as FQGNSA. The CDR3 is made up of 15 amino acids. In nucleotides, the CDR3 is TGTGCCAGCAGCTTGCTGGGAGGGCCTGGGGACATTCAGTACTTC. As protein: CASSLLGGPGDIQYF.

This chain's CDR3 is CAWSAGGAGGRTDTQYF. The CDR3 DNA follows: TGTGCCTGGAGTGCCGGAGGAGCGGGAGGTAGGACAGATACGCAGTATTTT. This chain joins TRBV30 and TRBJ2-3; 9 bases align to TRBD2. The CDR3 totals 17 residues. Germline CDR1 and CDR2: GTSNPN and SVGIG (reference sequence). J lost 3 bases, V lost 1 base, and 11 bases had no gene match.

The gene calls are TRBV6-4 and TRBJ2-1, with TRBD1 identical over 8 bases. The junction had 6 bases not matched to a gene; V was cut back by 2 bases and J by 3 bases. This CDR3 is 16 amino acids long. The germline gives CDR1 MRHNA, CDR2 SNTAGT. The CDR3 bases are TGTGCCAGCAGTGACCCTGACAGGGGACTCTACAATGAGCAGTTCTTC. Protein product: CASSDPDRGLYNEQFF.

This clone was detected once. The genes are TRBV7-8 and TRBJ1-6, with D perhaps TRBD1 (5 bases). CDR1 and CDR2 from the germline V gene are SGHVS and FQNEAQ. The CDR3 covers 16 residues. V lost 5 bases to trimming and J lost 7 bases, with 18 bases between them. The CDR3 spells CASSLPAGGENSPLHF. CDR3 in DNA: TGTGCCAGCAGCCTCCCGGCGGGGGGAGAAAATTCACCCCTCCACTTT.

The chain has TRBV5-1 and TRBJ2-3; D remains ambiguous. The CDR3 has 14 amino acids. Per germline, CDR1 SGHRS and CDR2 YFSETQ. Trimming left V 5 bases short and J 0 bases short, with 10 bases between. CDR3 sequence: CASRSYRSTDTQYF. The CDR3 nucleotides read TGCGCCAGCAGATCTTACAGAAGCACAGATACGCAGTATTTT.

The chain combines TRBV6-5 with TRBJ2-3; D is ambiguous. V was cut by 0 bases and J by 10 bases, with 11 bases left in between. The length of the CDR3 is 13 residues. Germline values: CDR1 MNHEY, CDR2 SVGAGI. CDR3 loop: CASSYSPVAAQYF. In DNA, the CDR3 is TGTGCCAGCAGTTACTCGCCAGTTGCGGCGCAGTATTTT.

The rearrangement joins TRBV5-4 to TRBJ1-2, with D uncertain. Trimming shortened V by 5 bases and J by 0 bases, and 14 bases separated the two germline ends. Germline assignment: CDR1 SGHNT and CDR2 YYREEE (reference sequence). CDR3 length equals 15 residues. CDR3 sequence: CASRPEVPANYGYTF. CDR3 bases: TGTGCCAGCAGGCCAGAAGTACCCGCTAACTATGGCTACACCTTC.

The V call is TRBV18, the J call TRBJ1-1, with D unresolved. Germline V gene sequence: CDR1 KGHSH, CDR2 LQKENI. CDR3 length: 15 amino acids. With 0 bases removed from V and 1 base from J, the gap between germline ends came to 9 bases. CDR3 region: CASSPPVERNTEAFF. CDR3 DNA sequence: TGTGCCAGCTCACCACCGGTAGAAAGGAACACTGAAGCTTTCTTT.

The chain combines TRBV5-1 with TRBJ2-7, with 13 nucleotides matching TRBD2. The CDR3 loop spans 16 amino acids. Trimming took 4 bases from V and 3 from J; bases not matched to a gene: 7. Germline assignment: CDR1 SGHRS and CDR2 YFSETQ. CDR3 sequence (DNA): TGCGCCAGCAGCCCTAGGGGGACTAGCGGGATCTACGAGCAGTACTTC. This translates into CASSPRGTSGIYEQYF.

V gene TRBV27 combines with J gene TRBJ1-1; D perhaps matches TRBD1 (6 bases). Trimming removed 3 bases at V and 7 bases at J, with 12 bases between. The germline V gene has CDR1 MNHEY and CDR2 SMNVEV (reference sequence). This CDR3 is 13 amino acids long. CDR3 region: CASSFSGQFEAFF. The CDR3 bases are TGTGCCAGCAGTTTCAGTGGACAGTTTGAAGCTTTCTTT.

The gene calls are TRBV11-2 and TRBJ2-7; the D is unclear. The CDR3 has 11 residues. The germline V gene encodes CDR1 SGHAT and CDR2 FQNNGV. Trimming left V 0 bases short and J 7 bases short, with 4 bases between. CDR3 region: CASSLDPEQYF. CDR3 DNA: TGTGCCAGCAGCTTAGACCCGGAGCAGTACTTC. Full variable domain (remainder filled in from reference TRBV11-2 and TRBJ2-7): EAGVAQSPRYKIIEKRQSVAFWCNPISGHATLYWYQQILGQGPKLLIQFQNNGVVDDSQLPKDRFSAERLKGVDSTLKIQPAKLEDSAVYLCASSLDPEQYFGPGTRLTVT.

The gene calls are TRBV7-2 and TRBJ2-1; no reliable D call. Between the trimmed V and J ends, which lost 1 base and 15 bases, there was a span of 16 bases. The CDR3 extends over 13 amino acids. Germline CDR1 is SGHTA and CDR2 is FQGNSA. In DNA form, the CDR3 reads TGTGCCAGCAGCTTAGGAGCAACGGAGTTAGGGTTCTTC. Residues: CASSLGATELGFF.